Listed below are T cell receptor beta chains from one sample, sequenced in a study of beta chain features in type 1 diabetes. Data came from immunoSEQ multiplex PCR; TCRdb stores just in-frame clones and leaves some out. The repertoire holds some 370,000 clones, with over 8.5% as singletons. The source material was central memory CD4+ T cells from blood. The receptor set was obtained from a man aged 25-45 years with type 1 diabetes. Each CDR3 is given with its conserved first and last residue. Each record gives: clone size, V gene, J gene, D gene, CDR3 protein, CDR3 DNA. D genes are given only for firm matches. The size of a clone is reported for some rows only, either as once, few or many, or as a class for expanded clones.

clone_size: .
v_call: TRBV7-3
j_call: TRBJ2-2
d_call: .
cdr3_aa: CASSLMAVSTGELFF
cdr3_nt: TGTGCCAGCAGCTTAATGGCTGTGTCGACCGGGGAGCTGTTTTTT

clone_size: .
v_call: TRBV6-5
j_call: TRBJ2-7
d_call: .
cdr3_aa: CASSERGSYEQYF
cdr3_nt: TGTGCCAGCAGTGAGAGGGGCTCCTACGAGCAGTACTTC

clone_size: few
v_call: TRBV10-3
j_call: TRBJ1-2
d_call: .
cdr3_aa: CATASRGGDYGYTF
cdr3_nt: TGTGCCACAGCTTCCAGGGGAGGTGACTATGGCTACACCTTC

clone_size: .
v_call: TRBV6-5
j_call: TRBJ2-5
d_call: .
cdr3_aa: CASSYSWSRRETQYF
cdr3_nt: TGTGCCAGCAGTTACTCGTGGAGCCGACGTGAGACCCAGTACTTC

clone_size: .
v_call: TRBV11-3
j_call: TRBJ2-2
d_call: TRBD1
cdr3_aa: CASRQGAGTGELFF
cdr3_nt: TGTGCCAGCAGACAGGGGGCGGGGACCGGGGAGCTGTTTTTT

clone_size: few
v_call: TRBV7-2
j_call: TRBJ1-3
d_call: .
cdr3_aa: CASSLYTLGNTIYF
cdr3_nt: TGTGCCAGCAGCTTATACACTTTGGGGAACACCATATATTTT

clone_size: .
v_call: TRBV7-9
j_call: TRBJ1-1
d_call: .
cdr3_aa: CASSLVAGNTEAFF
cdr3_nt: TGTGCCAGCAGCTTAGTTGCCGGGAACACTGAAGCTTTCTTT

clone_size: many
v_call: TRBV7-3
j_call: TRBJ2-3
d_call: .
cdr3_aa: CASSFLADTQYF
cdr3_nt: TGTGCCAGCAGCTTCTTAGCAGATACGCAGTATTTT

clone_size: many
v_call: TRBV11-1
j_call: TRBJ2-7
d_call: TRBD1
cdr3_aa: CASSLKRQGPYEQYF
cdr3_nt: TGTGCCAGCAGCTTAAAACGACAGGGCCCCTACGAGCAGTACTTC

clone_size: few
v_call: TRBV7-2
j_call: TRBJ1-2
d_call: .
cdr3_aa: CASSLEVGGFNYGYTF
cdr3_nt: TGTGCCAGCAGCTTAGAAGTCGGGGGATTCAACTATGGCTACACCTTC

clone_size: few
v_call: TRBV27
j_call: TRBJ2-5
d_call: TRBD1
cdr3_aa: CASSFVSGQLQETQYF
cdr3_nt: TGTGCCAGCAGTTTTGTATCGGGACAGCTTCAAGAGACCCAGTACTTC

clone_size: .
v_call: TRBV14
j_call: TRBJ2-7
d_call: TRBD2
cdr3_aa: CASSQTRTSGASEQYF
cdr3_nt: TGTGCCAGCAGCCAAACGAGGACTAGCGGGGCCTCGGAGCAGTACTTC

clone_size: few
v_call: TRBV7-2
j_call: TRBJ2-7
d_call: TRBD2
cdr3_aa: CASSSPGGDEQYF
cdr3_nt: TGTGCCAGCAGCTCGCCGGGGGGGGACGAGCAGTACTTC

clone_size: few
v_call: TRBV5-6
j_call: TRBJ2-1
d_call: .
cdr3_aa: CASSLVASFYNEQFF
cdr3_nt: TGTGCCAGCAGCTTGGTGGCTAGCTTCTACAATGAGCAGTTCTTC

clone_size: .
v_call: TRBV4-3
j_call: TRBJ2-2
d_call: .
cdr3_aa: CASSQDPGWDGELFF
cdr3_nt: TGCGCCAGCAGCCAAGATCCAGGGTGGGACGGGGAGCTGTTTTTT

clone_size: .
v_call: TRBV5-4
j_call: TRBJ2-3
d_call: TRBD2
cdr3_aa: CASSPSGVSTDTQYF
cdr3_nt: TGTGCCAGCAGCCCCAGCGGGGTTAGCACAGATACGCAGTATTTT

clone_size: few
v_call: TRBV6-5
j_call: TRBJ1-2
d_call: .
cdr3_aa: CASSYSRYSYGYTF
cdr3_nt: TGTGCCAGCAGTTACTCGAGGTACAGCTATGGCTACACCTTC

clone_size: .
v_call: TRBV11-2
j_call: TRBJ2-5
d_call: .
cdr3_aa: CASSSYGPLKTQYF
cdr3_nt: TGTGCCAGCAGCTCATACGGACCTTTGAAGACCCAGTACTTC